The 5 T cell receptor beta chains below all came from one sample that was sequenced in a study of T cells after posttransplantation cyclophosphamide. Cells defined as naive were viable CD3+CD4+ or CD3+CD8+ and CCR7+CD45RA+CD45RO-CD95-CD27+CD28+. Repertoires were generated with immunoSEQ multiplex PCR, while TCRdb's copy carries only in-frame clones and drops some. Altogether fewer than 25,000 clones are present, approximately 97% being singletons, with the ten largest covering approximately 0.13%. Sequencing was done on a sample of naive CD4+ T cells sorted from PBMCs. These receptors all stem from a man in his fifties in good health, CMV-negative, and a related stem cell transplant donor.

The chain is built from TRBV18 and TRBJ1-1; D unclear. The CDR3 runs 13 residues. V lost 2 bases to trimming and J lost 6 bases, with 10 bases between them. Germline V gene lookup returns CDR1 KGHSH and CDR2 LQKENI. CDR3 in amino acids: CASSPVLAAEAFF. CDR3 in DNA: TGTGCCAGCTCACCAGTCTTGGCGGCTGAAGCTTTCTTT.

About this clone itself: One end of the junction fails to match germline, which may point to a read error. Additional DNA sequences in this sample encode the identical CDR3. CDR3 protein: CASSYATGFGNSPLHF. Written as DNA, the CDR3 is TGTGCCAGCAGTTACGCGACAGGGTTTGGTAATTCCCCCCTCCACTTT. The V gene is TRBV6-5, the J gene TRBJ1-6; TRBD1 matches at 7 bases. CDR3 length equals 16 residues. CDR1 is MNHEY and CDR2 is SVGAGI in the germline V gene.

V is TRBV6-1 and J is TRBJ2-1; D is possibly TRBD1 (5 bases). CDR3 length: 15 residues. V was clipped by 4 bases and J by 0 bases, with 10 bases between them. The V gene's germline CDR1 is MNHNS and CDR2 SASEGT. CDR3 bases: TGTGCCAGCAGTGGGGGCATTGACTCCTACAATGAGCAGTTCTTC. Translated: CASSGGIDSYNEQFF.

This chain uses TRBV14 with TRBJ1-5; D unresolved. With 1 base removed from V and 5 bases from J, the gap between germline ends came to 9 bases. Germline V CDR1 and CDR2: SGHDN, FVKESK. The CDR3 has 14 amino acids. CDR3 sequence: CASSQGSPDQPQHF. As DNA, the CDR3 is TGTGCCAGCAGCCAAGGGTCCCCGGATCAGCCCCAGCATTTT.

The chain combines TRBV11-2 with TRBJ2-2; 8 positions agree with TRBD2. This CDR3 contains 16 residues. Germline assignment: CDR1 SGHAT and CDR2 FQNNGV. After removal of 1 base from V and 6 bases from J, the junction contained 7 bases not matched to a gene. CDR3: CASSLVVSGGAGELFF. In nucleotides, the CDR3 is TGTGCCAGCAGCTTAGTAGTTTCGGGGGGGGCCGGGGAGCTGTTTTTT.